These 8 T cell receptor beta chains were all obtained from the same sample, sequenced in a study of blood T cell repertoires in COVID-19. Here immunoSEQ multiplex PCR was the method, and the copy in TCRdb shows in-frame clones only, minus some. This sample yields 200,000 to 250,000 clones, of which 80% to 85% are seen a single time; less than 7% belongs to the top ten. What was sequenced was PBMCs or T cells enriched from blood (not recorded which). Receptor source: a woman aged 40 to 50 who had recovered from COVID-19.

Of note for this clone: In the same sample, other DNA sequences code for this CDR3. CDR3 protein: CASSPRTSGNTGELFF. CDR3 coding DNA: TGTGCCAGCAGCCCTCGGACTAGCGGTAACACCGGGGAGCTGTTTTTT. The chain joins TRBV5-5 to TRBJ2-2; TRBD2 aligns across 10 bases. The CDR3 is 16 residues long. Germline-derived CDR1 and CDR2 are SGHKS and YYEKEE (reference sequence). Losses at the gene ends were 4 bases for V and 2 bases for J; bases not matched to a gene: 5. The complete variable domain, with remaining parts taken from reference TRBV5-5 and TRBJ2-2, reads DAGVTQSPTHLIKTRGQQVTLRCSPISGHKSVSWYQQVLGQGPQFIFQYYEKEERGRGNFPDRFSARQFPNYSSELNVNALLLGDSALYLCASSPRTSGNTGELFFGEGSRLTVL.

This clone was counted only a few times. This rearrangement joins TRBV28 to TRBJ1-1, with no clear D. This CDR3 has 14 amino acids. V was trimmed by 5 bases and J by 4 bases, leaving 14 bases between them. Germline V gene sequence: CDR1 MDHEN, CDR2 SYDVKM. The CDR3 region has the DNA TGTGCCAGCAGTGCCTCCGGGGTAATCACTGAAGCTTTCTTT. It is translated as CASSASGVITEAFF.

The CDR3 region has the DNA TGCGCCAGCAGCTTGGAAGCGGGAGTGGCGCAGTACTTC. This translates into CASSLEAGVAQYF. The chain has TRBV5-1 and TRBJ2-7; 8 bases are a match to TRBD2. The CDR3 runs 13 residues. CDR1 SGHRS and CDR2 YFSETQ come from the germline V gene. V lost 0 bases and J lost 9; bases outside the gene matches: 5. Based on the CDR3 plus reference TRBV5-1 and TRBJ2-7, the full variable domain is KAGVTQTPRYLIKTRGQQVTLSCSPISGHRSVSWYQQTPGQGLQFLFEYFSETQRNKGNFPGRFSGRQFSNSRSEMNVSTLELGDSALYLCASSLEAGVAQYFGPGTRLTVT.

This rearrangement joins TRBV11-3 to TRBJ2-1; a weak D match, TRBD1 (6 bases). The CDR3 length is 14 residues. Per the germline V gene, CDR1 is SGHNT and CDR2 is YENEEA. V was cut by 0 bases and J by 4 bases, with 7 bases left in between. The CDR3 sequence is CASSLEGAYNEQFF. In nucleotides, the CDR3 is TGTGCCAGCAGCTTAGAGGGGGCGTACAATGAGCAGTTCTTC.

The chain employs TRBV19 and TRBJ1-1; maybe TRBD1 (5 bases). In germline, CDR1 is LNHDA, CDR2 SQIVND (reference sequence). Trimming took off 5 bases at V and 6 bases at J, with 22 bases between the two ends. This CDR3 has 16 residues. The CDR3 DNA is TGTGCCAGTAGTCCGCTTGACCCAGGGATGGTGGCTGAAGCTTTCTTT. Amino acids: CASSPLDPGMVAEAFF.

The CDR3 spells CAGGQTNSYEQYF. CDR3 coding DNA: TGTGCAGGAGGACAGACCAACTCCTACGAGCAGTACTTC. The gene calls are TRBV11-2 and TRBJ2-7; a weak D match, TRBD1 (6 bases). Germline V gene data show CDR1 as SGHAT and CDR2 as FQNNGV. This CDR3 has 13 amino acids.

The gene calls are TRBV30 and TRBJ2-4; D may be TRBD1 (5 bases). The V and J ends lost 4 bases and 1 base respectively, with 20 bases between them. CDR1 and CDR2 (germline): GTSNPN, SVGIG (reference sequence). The CDR3 extends over 17 amino acids. The CDR3 region is CAWTPGTGTRAKNIQYF. The CDR3, as DNA: TGTGCCTGGACCCCCGGCACAGGAACGAGGGCCAAAAACATTCAGTACTTC.

This clone was detected only once. CDR3 residues: CSVDSPGQGSTGGYTF. In DNA, the CDR3 is TGCAGCGTTGATTCCCCGGGACAGGGGTCGACTGGTGGCTACACCTTC. The rearrangement links TRBV29-1 to TRBJ1-2, with 10 bases lining up with TRBD1. CDR1 is SQVTM and CDR2 is ANQGSEA in the germline V gene. The CDR3 length is 16 residues. Trimming removed 3 bases from V and 7 bases from J; junction bases left unmatched: 14.